The 25 T cell receptor beta chains in this list originate from one sample, sequenced in a study of regulatory T cells in long-lasting Graves disease. Library construction for TCR beta used iRepertoire HTBI primers and Arm-PCR of CDR3 regions. Using its own MiXCR run on the multiplex PCR reads, TCRdb lists one record per CDR3 protein. In the table there are roughly 360,000 distinct CDR3 sequences, roughly 10% of which are singletons. Regarding time point: newly diagnosed GD, antithyroid drugs for less than 3 months. PBMCs were the source of the RNA used for TCR sequencing. The same sample was also used in a study of T cells in Graves' hyperthyroidism and ophthalmopathy.

Sample: peripheral blood mononuclear cells (PBMCs), taken at new diagnosis, from a patient treated with antithyroid drugs. These receptor sequences come from a woman between 18 and 30 years old with Graves disease.

This clonotype was picked up a small number of times. The V call is TRBV13, the J call TRBJ2-3, with 7 bases fitting TRBD1. V dropped 4 bases and J dropped 3; count of bases not matched to a gene: 10. Germline lookup yields CDR1 PRHDT and CDR2 FYEKMQ (reference sequence). The CDR3 length is 16 residues. The CDR3 loop reads CASSWPLDRRTDTQYF. In nucleotides, the CDR3 is TGTGCCAGCAGCTGGCCCCTGGACAGGAGGACAGATACGCAGTATTTT.

This clonotype has ten or more counts. This sequence joins TRBV24-1 and TRBJ2-5; possible D gene TRBD1, 5 bases. This CDR3 has 16 residues. The germline CDR1 and CDR2 sequences are KGHDR and SFDVKD. The V gene lost 4 bases and the J gene lost 2 bases, with 16 bases spanning the gap. The DNA for the CDR3 is TGTGCCACCAGTGACCGTGGGGTGACAGCGCAAGAGACCCAGTACTTC. It codes for CATSDRGVTAQETQYF.

The rearrangement uses TRBV29-1 and TRBJ1-2; D is undetermined. Germline assignment: CDR1 SQVTM and CDR2 ANQGSEA. The CDR3 loop spans 13 amino acids. The V end was cut by 3 bases, the J end by 4 bases, with 12 bases between. Here the CDR3 reads CSVDPEGTYGYTF. CDR3 bases: TGCAGCGTTGACCCGGAGGGCACCTATGGCTACACCTTC.

This clonotype was seen many times. The rearrangement links TRBV20-1 to TRBJ1-1, with D possibly TRBD1 on 6 matching bases. The CDR3 runs 12 residues. Trimming left V 4 bases short and J 6 bases short, with 12 bases between. Per germline, CDR1 DFQATT and CDR2 SNEGSKA (reference sequence). CDR3 region: CSATQGRAEAFF. The CDR3 DNA reads as TGCAGTGCTACACAGGGAAGGGCTGAAGCTTTCTTT.

This clonotype was counted many times. The rearrangement uses TRBV7-9 and TRBJ2-1; 10 bases are a match to TRBD1. With 4 bases clipped from V and 2 bases from J, the junction kept 2 bases outside the gene matches. The CDR3 runs 15 residues. Germline values: CDR1 SEHNR, CDR2 FQNEAQ (reference sequence). The CDR3 DNA reads as TGTGCCAGCAGCTACGGGACAGGGGCCTACAATGAGCAGTTCTTC. This translates into CASSYGTGAYNEQFF.

This clonotype was seen many times. V and J are TRBV3-1 and TRBJ2-1; 8 bases agree with TRBD2. Germline assignment: CDR1 LGHDT and CDR2 YNNKEL (reference sequence). This CDR3 has 12 amino acids. With V trimmed by 4 bases and J by 10 bases, 3 bases remained unmatched. The CDR3 loop is CASSPGTREQFF. DNA for the CDR3: TGTGCCAGCAGCCCCGGGACTAGGGAGCAGTTCTTC.

There are many counts of this clonotype. CDR3 sequence reads: CSARLYRTDTQYF. The CDR3 DNA reads TGCAGTGCTAGGCTGTATCGGACAGATACGCAGTATTTT. This chain uses TRBV20-1 with TRBJ2-3, with unresolved D. Germline V lookup: CDR1 DFQATT, CDR2 SNEGSKA (reference sequence). V lost 3 bases and J lost 3, with 10 bases in between. The CDR3 covers 13 residues.

This clonotype has just a few counts. The J gene is TRBJ2-2, the V gene TRBV5-4; 9 bases are a match to TRBD1. Trimming at V came to 3 bases and at J to 1 base, leaving 1 base not matched to a gene. Germline lookup yields CDR1 SGHNT and CDR2 YYREEE (reference sequence). The CDR3 loop spans 15 amino acids. CDR3 in DNA: TGTGCCAGCAGCTGGGACAGGGTGAACACCGGGGAGCTGTTTTTT. As protein: CASSWDRVNTGELFF.

The chain combines TRBV9 with TRBJ2-1; 7 bases are a match to TRBD2. CDR3 size: 13 residues. The trim removed 4 bases at V and 10 bases at J, leaving 8 bases unmatched. From germline, CDR1 is SGDLS and CDR2 YYNGEE. CDR3: CASSPGLGGEQFF. CDR3 DNA sequence: TGTGCCAGCAGCCCCGGCCTCGGGGGGGAGCAGTTCTTC.

This clonotype has ten or more counts. The chain carries TRBV7-9 and TRBJ1-1; D not certain. The V and J ends lost 1 base and 0 bases respectively, with 6 bases between them. Germline values: CDR1 SEHNR, CDR2 FQNEAQ (reference sequence). The CDR3 is 14 amino acids. CDR3: CASSLERVNTEAFF. For the CDR3, the DNA is TGTGCCAGCAGCTTAGAGCGGGTGAACACTGAAGCTTTCTTT.

There are a few counts of this clonotype. The rearrangement links TRBV27 to TRBJ2-7; D remains ambiguous. CDR1 MNHEY and CDR2 SMNVEV come from the germline V gene (reference sequence). V shed 5 bases and J shed 3 bases, with 17 bases lying between them. The CDR3 has 15 residues. CDR3: CASSPSLSAFYEQYF. The CDR3 DNA reads TGTGCCAGCAGTCCCTCCCTAAGCGCCTTCTACGAGCAGTACTTC.

This clonotype occurred a few times. One end of the junction fails to match germline, which may point to a read error. The chain couples TRBV7-9 to TRBJ1-2; the D gene is possibly TRBD1 (6 bases). The CDR3 contains 14 residues. Germline V gene lookup returns CDR1 SEHNR and CDR2 FQNEAQ (reference sequence). The CDR3 here is CASSLAYAGAIDGF. The CDR3 DNA is TGTGCCAGCAGCTTAGCGTATGCGGGGGCGATTGATGGCTTC.

There are many counts of this clonotype. This chain joins TRBV28 and TRBJ2-3; 9 bases fit TRBD1. Germline values: CDR1 MDHEN, CDR2 SYDVKM. After removal of 3 bases from V and 3 bases from J, the junction contained 4 bases not matched to a gene. The CDR3 has 15 amino acids. The CDR3 DNA reads as TGTGCCAGCAGTTTTGGGACAGGGTATACAGATACGCAGTATTTT. Translation: CASSFGTGYTDTQYF.

This clonotype was seen at least ten times. The chain links TRBV28 to TRBJ2-3; D gene unclear. V shed 7 bases and J shed 8 bases, with 22 bases lying between them. CDR3 size: 15 residues. Germline assignment: CDR1 MDHEN and CDR2 SYDVKM. The CDR3 region is CASTSTVRPPVTQYF. The DNA of the CDR3 is TGTGCCAGCACCTCTACGGTCCGACCTCCGGTTACGCAGTATTTT.

This clonotype has more than one count but fewer than ten. The CDR3 DNA reads TGTGCCAGCAGTTTAAATTGGGACGGATCAGCCTATGGCTACACCTTC. This encodes CASSLNWDGSAYGYTF. This chain joins TRBV28 and TRBJ1-2; D is perhaps TRBD1 (5 bases). V gave up 2 bases and J gave up 4 bases, with 17 bases separating them. This CDR3 comprises 16 residues. Germline assignment: CDR1 MDHEN and CDR2 SYDVKM.

This clonotype was seen many times. The CDR3 DNA reads as TGTGCCAGCAGCATATGGACAGGGAAATACGAGCAGTACTTC. Amino acid sequence: CASSIWTGKYEQYF. V gene TRBV11-2 combines with J gene TRBJ2-7; 8 nucleotides match TRBD1. Germline CDR1 and CDR2: SGHAT and FQNNGV. This CDR3 contains 14 residues. V lost 5 bases to trimming and J lost 4 bases; unmatched junction nucleotides: 7.

This clonotype was detected many times. The J gene is TRBJ1-2, the V gene TRBV7-3; D may be TRBD1 (5 bases). This CDR3 has 15 residues. The ends were cut back, 3 bases at V and 4 bases at J, with 15 bases in the middle. Germline lookup yields CDR1 SGHTA and CDR2 FQGTGA. In DNA form, the CDR3 reads TGTGCCAGCAGCTTCTACCTCCGGGACCCCTATGGCTACACCTTC. The encoded protein is CASSFYLRDPYGYTF.

This clonotype was observed a handful of times. The chain couples TRBV30 to TRBJ1-2; 7 bases align to TRBD1. The junction had 6 bases not matched to a gene; V was cut back by 0 bases and J by 5 bases. CDR3 length: 14 residues. Germline V gives CDR1 GTSNPN, CDR2 SVGIG (reference sequence). The DNA for the CDR3 is TGTGCCTGGAGTGTACGAGGGGGCAAATATGGCTACACCTTC. It is translated as CAWSVRGGKYGYTF.

This clonotype showed up many times. The rearrangement links TRBV12-3 or TRBV12-4 to TRBJ2-5; 8 bases match TRBD2. The V and J ends lost 6 bases and 1 base, in that order; junction bases with no gene match: 13. CDR3 size: 17 residues. The CDR3: CASSGSPGGGSQETQYF. The CDR3 DNA is TGTGCCAGCAGCGGTTCCCCGGGAGGGGGATCCCAAGAGACCCAGTACTTC.

This clonotype has a count of ten or more. The rearrangement links TRBV20-1 to TRBJ2-3, with TRBD2 matching over 7 bases. The CDR3 has 14 residues. The germline V gene encodes CDR1 DFQATT and CDR2 SNEGSKA (reference sequence). Losses at the gene ends were 4 bases for V and 2 bases for J; bases not matched to a gene: 6. This CDR3 is CSAMGGRITDTQYF. The CDR3 nucleotides are TGCAGTGCTATGGGCGGGAGAATCACAGATACGCAGTATTTT.

The chain combines TRBV5-1 with TRBJ2-5; D might be TRBD1 or TRBD2, each matching 5 bases. V was trimmed by 0 bases and J by 3 bases, leaving 15 bases between them. Germline CDR1 reads SGHRS; CDR2 reads YFSETQ. This CDR3 is 16 amino acids long. This CDR3 reads CASSLGGTPEEETQYF. As DNA, the CDR3 is TGCGCCAGCAGCTTGGGGGGGACGCCCGAAGAAGAGACCCAGTACTTC.

Concerning this clonotype itself: A read error may explain this, as a much larger clone is one base away. The V gene is TRBV6-5, the J gene TRBJ2-1, with TRBD2 identical over 8 bases. Germline lookup yields CDR1 MNHEY and CDR2 SVGAGI. The CDR3 loop spans 21 amino acids. The CDR3 DNA reads as TGTGCCAGCAGTTCCCTATCAGCGGGAGCTGGAGGAAAGGGCCCCTACAGTGAGCAGTTCTTC. Its protein is CASSSLSAGAGGKGPYSEQFF.

This clonotype was counted between two and nine times. This chain uses TRBV7-9 with TRBJ2-6, with D perhaps TRBD2 (6 bases). Germline-derived CDR1 and CDR2 are SEHNR and FQNEAQ (reference sequence). The CDR3 spans 17 residues. Deletions cut 4 bases from V and 2 bases from J, with 15 bases between. CDR3 in DNA: TGTGCCAGCAGCTCTCCAGCAAAGCGGGCTGGGGCCAACGTCCTGACTTTC. This encodes CASSSPAKRAGANVLTF.

This clonotype turned up a few times. This chain uses TRBV19 with TRBJ2-1; weak D call: TRBD2 (5 bases). V dropped 3 bases and J dropped 4 bases, with 7 bases sitting between them. Germline V lookup: CDR1 LNHDA, CDR2 SQIVND (reference sequence). The CDR3 covers 13 residues. In DNA, the CDR3 is TGTGCCAGTAGTATTAGAGGGTACAATGAGCAGTTCTTC. Translation gives CASSIRGYNEQFF.

This clonotype has only a few counts. V gene TRBV9 combines with J gene TRBJ1-6; D is possibly TRBD1 (5 bases). V lost 4 bases and J lost 6, with 23 bases in between. Germline CDR1 SGDLS, CDR2 YYNGEE. This CDR3 spans 18 amino acids. CDR3 DNA sequence: TGTGCCAGCAGCTACGGAGGAGGGGACCGGGAAGGTAATTCACCCCTCCACTTT. Amino acid sequence: CASSYGGGDREGNSPLHF.